This T cell receptor (beta chain) was sequenced during a study of OX40 agonist ivuxolimab in advanced cancers. Across the study: Intravenous ivuxolimab at 0.01 to 10 mg/kg was given to patients every 2 weeks. General study findings and limits: CD8+ T cells showed, on average, more clonal expansion than CD4+ cells. Some nonresponders additionally presented with little normalized T-cell clonal expansion.

Profiled with immunoSEQ multiplex PCR; TCRdb holds only in-frame clones, not every one. The sample holds some 48,000 clones, over 90% seen once. Blood sampling was done at baseline, cycle 4 day 1, and cycle 7 day 1. This CDR3 has 14 amino acids. With 5 bases clipped from V and 5 bases from J, the junction kept 8 bases outside the gene matches. The germline gives CDR1 MNHEY, CDR2 SMNVEV (reference sequence). Worth noting for this clone: Its antigen is unidentified.

The chain combines TRBV27 with TRBJ2-5; 7 nucleotides match TRBD1. The sample in question was CD4+ or CD8+ T cells sorted from blood, obtained in a trial of the OX40 agonist ivuxolimab. This clonotype was sampled from an adult with an advanced solid tumor such as melanoma, head and neck, liver or kidney cancer. The CDR3 coding sequence is TGTGCCAGCAGTCCCAGACAGGGCGGGGAGACCCAGTACTTC. Protein product: CASSPRQGGETQYF.